These 11 T cell receptor beta chains were sequenced from one sample in a study of T cells in narcolepsy. TCRdb's table, derived via immunoSEQ multiplex PCR, lists solely in-frame clones and lacks some. The sample includes roughly 20,000 clones, roughly 87% seen only once; the top ten take more than 1.5%. The specimen was memory (CD45RA-) CD4+ T cells from blood. The source is a human donor in good health.

The CDR3 sequence is CASSLDRGGNQPQHF. In DNA form, the CDR3 reads TGTGCCAGCAGTCTAGACAGGGGAGGCAATCAGCCCCAGCATTTT. The J gene is TRBJ1-5, the V gene TRBV6-5; 8 bases line up with TRBD1. The V gene's germline CDR1 is MNHEY and CDR2 SVGAGI. The trim removed 5 bases at V and 2 bases at J, leaving 5 bases unmatched. The CDR3 runs 15 residues.

The chain links TRBV19 to TRBJ1-5, with no clear D. The V end was cut by 8 bases, the J end by 7 bases, with 9 bases between. This CDR3 is 11 amino acids long. Per germline, CDR1 LNHDA and CDR2 SQIVND (reference sequence). The CDR3 here is CASGPDQPQHF. DNA of the CDR3: TGTGCCAGTGGACCGGACCAGCCCCAGCATTTT.

The rearrangement joins TRBV7-2 to TRBJ2-1; D possibly corresponds to TRBD1 (6 bases). From germline, CDR1 is SGHTA and CDR2 FQGNSA. There are 17 residues in the CDR3. Trimming stripped 3 bases from V and 7 bases from J, with 22 bases between. CDR3 in amino acids: CASSFGASWTASNEQFF. DNA for the CDR3: TGTGCCAGCAGCTTCGGGGCCTCTTGGACAGCGTCAAATGAGCAGTTCTTC.

This clone was detected only a few times. The chain combines TRBV5-1 with TRBJ1-5, with D maybe TRBD1 (6 bases). This CDR3 has 15 residues. Germline lookup yields CDR1 SGHRS and CDR2 YFSETQ. Trimming stripped 4 bases from V and 7 bases from J, with 18 bases between. In nucleotides, the CDR3 is TGCGCCAGCAGCCTTGGGACACTCGGTGAGCAGCCCCAGCATTTT. This encodes CASSLGTLGEQPQHF. Drawing the rest from reference TRBV5-1 and TRBJ1-5, the complete variable domain is KAGVTQTPRYLIKTRGQQVTLSCSPISGHRSVSWYQQTPGQGLQFLFEYFSETQRNKGNFPGRFSGRQFSNSRSEMNVSTLELGDSALYLCASSLGTLGEQPQHFGDGTRLSIL.

CDR3 nucleotides: TGTGCCAGCAGCTTATCGTCAACTGAGACCCAGTACTTC. Protein: CASSLSSTETQYF. The chain links TRBV7-3 to TRBJ2-5; D is ambiguous. Trimming shortened V by 2 bases and J by 5 bases, and 9 bases separated the two germline ends. The germline CDR1 and CDR2 sequences are SGHTA and FQGTGA. The length of the CDR3 is 13 residues. The complete variable domain, with remaining parts taken from reference TRBV7-3 and TRBJ2-5, reads GAGVSQTPSNKVTEKGKYVELRCDPISGHTALYWYRQSLGQGPEFLIYFQGTGAADDSGLPNDRFFAVRPEGSVSTLKIQRTERGDSAVYLCASSLSSTETQYFGPGTRLLVL.

This rearrangement joins TRBV5-1 to TRBJ2-2; 7 nucleotides match TRBD2. There are 15 residues in the CDR3. V dropped 0 bases and J dropped 1; count of bases not matched to a gene: 0. Germline CDR1 is SGHRS and CDR2 is YFSETQ. CDR3 sequence (DNA): TGCGCCAGCAGCTTGGCGGGAGGGAACACCGGGGAGCTGTTTTTT. It yields the protein CASSLAGGNTGELFF.

The chain carries TRBV6-5 and TRBJ1-2, with D unclear. This CDR3 contains 14 residues. Germline V gene lookup returns CDR1 MNHEY and CDR2 SVGAGI. V lost 7 bases, J lost 0 bases, and 12 bases lay in between. CDR3 bases: TGTGCCAGCACCCGGACGGTAGCTAACTATGGCTACACCTTC. Translating it yields CASTRTVANYGYTF.

The chain recombines TRBV5-6 with TRBJ1-3; 8 bases line up with TRBD1. V lost 2 bases to trimming and J lost 2 bases; unmatched junction nucleotides: 0. In germline, CDR1 is SGHDT, CDR2 YYEEEE. The CDR3 totals 14 residues. The CDR3 loop is CASSLQGAGNTIYF. In nucleotides, the CDR3 is TGTGCCAGCAGCTTACAGGGGGCTGGAAACACCATATATTTT.

The J gene is TRBJ2-2, the V gene TRBV6-8; TRBD1 might be the D (6 bases). Germline CDR1 is MNHGY and CDR2 is SAAAGT. The CDR3 extends over 14 amino acids. With 5 bases removed from V and 4 bases from J, the gap between germline ends came to 11 bases. In nucleotides, the CDR3 is TGTGCCAGCAGTCCACAGGGACCCACCGGGGAGCTGTTTTTT. It translates to CASSPQGPTGELFF.

The CDR3 DNA is TGTGCCAGTAGTATAGAAACTTCAGATACGCAGTATTTT. Translating it yields CASSIETSDTQYF. V and J are TRBV19 and TRBJ2-3; no firm D call. Germline CDR1 reads LNHDA; CDR2 reads SQIVND (reference sequence). The CDR3 is made up of 13 amino acids. V lost 0 bases and J 4 bases, leaving 5 bases between the germline ends.

The chain has TRBV2 and TRBJ2-7; no clear D gene. This CDR3 is 11 amino acids long. Germline lookup yields CDR1 SNHLY and CDR2 FYNNEI. V lost 10 bases and J lost 6, with 13 bases in between. The CDR3 reads CAMKTWGEQYF. The CDR3 nucleotides are TGTGCCATGAAAACCTGGGGCGAGCAGTACTTC.